The 28 T cell receptor beta chains listed next were all sequenced from one sample in a study of CD8 T cells in ankylosing spondylitis. TCRdb redid the calling of the 5' RACE reads with MiXCR, one entry per CDR3 protein. The top ten clones hold roughly 4.4% of a sample with tens of thousands of distinct CDR3 sequences, less than 3% of them seen once. The sequencing sample was made of blood, either unsorted or a sorted T cell fraction (not recorded which). Receptor source: a male donor with ankylosing spondylitis or in good health (not recorded which).

This clonotype was recorded many times. V gene TRBV9 combines with J gene TRBJ2-5; D remains unclear. Trimming pared 3 bases from V and 2 bases from J, leaving 8 bases between. The CDR3 is 13 residues long. Germline V gene data show CDR1 as SGDLS and CDR2 as YYNGEE. CDR3 DNA: TGTGCCAGCAGCGGATATCCTCAAGAGACCCAGTACTTC. This codes for CASSGYPQETQYF. Complete variable domain (other parts from reference TRBV9 and TRBJ2-5): DSGVTQTPKHLITATGQRVTLRCSPRSGDLSVYWYQQSLDQGLQFLIQYYNGEERAKGNILERFSAQQFPDLHSELNLSSLELGDSALYFCASSGYPQETQYFGPGTRLLVL.

This clonotype has ten or more counts. The rearrangement links TRBV9 to TRBJ2-6, with 7 bases that match TRBD2. CDR3 length equals 17 residues. V was clipped by 0 bases and J by 0 bases; unmatched bases: 3. Germline CDR1 and CDR2: SGDLS and YYNGEE. CDR3 bases: TGTGCCAGCAGCGTAGGGGGAGGGAGCTCTGGGGCCAACGTCCTGACTTTC. Translating gives CASSVGGGSSGANVLTF. Variable domain in full (rest from reference TRBV9 and TRBJ2-6): DSGVTQTPKHLITATGQRVTLRCSPRSGDLSVYWYQQSLDQGLQFLIQYYNGEERAKGNILERFSAQQFPDLHSELNLSSLELGDSALYFCASSVGGGSSGANVLTFGAGSRLTVL.

This clonotype was counted many times. The gene calls are TRBV9 and TRBJ2-1; TRBD1 matches at 9 bases. The CDR3 runs to 16 residues. Germline V gene sequence: CDR1 SGDLS, CDR2 YYNGEE. V trimming: 8 bases; J trimming: 7 bases; junction bases outside the gene matches: 16. The CDR3 loop is CASAIVPGQGKNEQFF. DNA of the CDR3: TGTGCCAGTGCCATAGTTCCGGGACAGGGTAAGAATGAGCAGTTCTTC.

This clonotype has ten or more counts. The chain combines TRBV9 with TRBJ2-2; TRBD1 agrees at 8 bases. The ends lost 4 bases at V and 1 base at J; junction bases unmatched: 6. Germline-derived CDR1 and CDR2 are SGDLS and YYNGEE. The CDR3 consists of 16 residues. In DNA form, the CDR3 reads TGTGCCAGCAGCCCGCGACAGGGGCGGAACACCGGGGAGCTGTTTTTT. Its translation is CASSPRQGRNTGELFF.

This chain joins TRBV9 and TRBJ2-3; TRBD2 matches at 10 bases. With 4 bases clipped from V and 3 bases from J, the junction kept 5 bases outside the gene matches. The CDR3 contains 15 residues. Germline values: CDR1 SGDLS, CDR2 YYNGEE. The CDR3 DNA reads TGTGCCAGCAGCCGACCTAGCGGGAGAACAGATACGCAGTATTTT. Amino acid sequence: CASSRPSGRTDTQYF.

This clonotype has a count of ten or more. The chain carries TRBV9 and TRBJ1-1; no reliable D call. CDR1 and CDR2 from the germline V gene are SGDLS and YYNGEE. This CDR3 spans 13 amino acids. Trimming took off 4 bases at V and 3 bases at J, with 10 bases between the two ends. The CDR3 DNA reads TGTGCCAGCAGCCCTCGGCCCGACACTGAAGCTTTCTTT. This sequence encodes CASSPRPDTEAFF.

This clonotype was detected many times. The rearrangement joins TRBV9 to TRBJ1-1, with 7 bases lining up with TRBD1. The trim removed 4 bases at V and 3 bases at J, leaving 6 bases unmatched. Germline CDR1 SGDLS, CDR2 YYNGEE. This CDR3 has 14 residues. The CDR3 DNA sequence: TGTGCCAGCAGCTCCGGACAGGCGTACACTGAAGCTTTCTTT. It translates to CASSSGQAYTEAFF. Full variable domain (outside the CDR3, taken from reference TRBV9 and TRBJ1-1): DSGVTQTPKHLITATGQRVTLRCSPRSGDLSVYWYQQSLDQGLQFLIQYYNGEERAKGNILERFSAQQFPDLHSELNLSSLELGDSALYFCASSSGQAYTEAFFGQGTRLTVV.

This clonotype was recorded at least ten times. The chain is built from TRBV9 and TRBJ1-3; D is unresolved. CDR1 is SGDLS, CDR2 YYNGEE, per germline. The V and J ends lost 2 bases and 6 bases respectively, with 6 bases between them. The CDR3 is made up of 12 amino acids. CDR3 nucleotide sequence: TGTGCCAGCAGCGTGCATGCAAACACCATATATTTT. Protein sequence: CASSVHANTIYF.

This clonotype was observed at least ten times. The chain combines TRBV9 with TRBJ2-5; tentatively, D is TRBD1 (6 bases). There are 14 residues in the CDR3. CDR1 is SGDLS, CDR2 YYNGEE, per germline. V shed 4 bases and J shed 2 bases, with 12 bases lying between them. CDR3 in amino acids: CASSTTQGQETQYF. CDR3 in DNA: TGTGCCAGCAGCACCACACAGGGTCAAGAGACCCAGTACTTC.

This clonotype was observed at least ten times. The V gene is TRBV9, the J gene TRBJ1-1; the D is unclear. V dropped 1 base and J dropped 1 base, with 8 bases sitting between them. The CDR3 sequence is 14 residues long. CDR1 is SGDLS and CDR2 is YYNGEE in the germline V gene. CDR3 sequence reads: CASSVSWRNTEAFF. The CDR3 DNA reads TGTGCCAGCAGCGTAAGTTGGCGGAACACTGAAGCTTTCTTT.

In its sample, this clonotype was seen many times. This chain joins TRBV9 and TRBJ2-3, with 12 bases fitting TRBD2. The germline V gene has CDR1 SGDLS and CDR2 YYNGEE. This CDR3 is built from 16 residues. V lost 4 bases to trimming and J lost 3 bases; unmatched junction nucleotides: 6. CDR3 DNA: TGTGCCAGCAGCTCCCCCGGGACTAGCGGGACAGATACGCAGTATTTT. This gives the protein CASSSPGTSGTDTQYF.

This clonotype was detected ten times or more. V gene TRBV9 combines with J gene TRBJ2-1; D possibly uses TRBD1 or TRBD2 (5 bases each). The CDR3 spans 15 residues. Germline-derived CDR1 and CDR2 are SGDLS and YYNGEE. V was shortened by 4 bases and J by 0 bases, with 11 bases between the two germline ends. The CDR3 spells CASSSRGDSYNEQFF. As DNA, the CDR3 is TGTGCCAGCAGCTCTCGAGGGGACTCCTACAATGAGCAGTTCTTC.

This clonotype has at least ten counts. The rearrangement uses TRBV9 and TRBJ2-5; TRBD2 matches 16 bases. V was clipped by 0 bases and J by 12 bases; unmatched bases: 5. The germline CDR1 and CDR2 sequences are SGDLS and YYNGEE. The CDR3 runs to 15 residues. The CDR3 reads CASSVEGLAGGIKYF. The CDR3 nucleotides read TGTGCCAGCAGCGTAGAGGGACTAGCGGGAGGGATCAAGTACTTC.

This clonotype was counted at least ten times. V is TRBV9 and J is TRBJ1-2, with 8 bases identical to TRBD1. The ends lost 0 bases at V and 3 bases at J; junction bases unmatched: 4. Germline CDR1 reads SGDLS; CDR2 reads YYNGEE. This CDR3 has 15 amino acids. CDR3 sequence reads: CASSVAQGADYGYTF. As DNA, the CDR3 is TGTGCCAGCAGCGTAGCTCAGGGGGCGGACTATGGCTACACCTTC.

This clonotype was counted many times. V usage is TRBV9 and J usage is TRBJ2-7; possible D gene TRBD1, 6 bases. The V gene lost 3 bases and the J gene lost 0 bases, with 16 bases spanning the gap. Per the germline V gene, CDR1 is SGDLS and CDR2 is YYNGEE. CDR3 length: 16 amino acids. The CDR3 protein is CASSEGPGHNSYEQYF. Here the CDR3 DNA reads TGTGCCAGCAGCGAGGGACCGGGACATAACTCCTACGAGCAGTACTTC.

This clonotype was counted ten times or more. The rearrangement joins TRBV9 to TRBJ2-7; D possibly matches TRBD1 or TRBD2 (5 bases each). CDR3 length: 15 residues. CDR1 and CDR2 (germline): SGDLS, YYNGEE. The V end lost 4 bases, the J end lost 3 bases, and 17 bases lay between the germline ends. CDR3 sequence (DNA): TGTGCCAGCAGCACCGGGACCGAGAAGTTCTACGAGCAGTACTTC. This translates into CASSTGTEKFYEQYF.

This clonotype has a count of ten or more. The genes are TRBV9 and TRBJ2-7; 12 positions match TRBD2. The junction had 8 bases not matched to a gene; V was cut back by 4 bases and J by 3 bases. Germline V gene lookup returns CDR1 SGDLS and CDR2 YYNGEE. CDR3 length equals 16 residues. CDR3 DNA sequence: TGTGCCAGCAGCCCCAGTCTAGCGGGAGGGGACTACGAGCAGTACTTC. Translating it yields CASSPSLAGGDYEQYF.

This clonotype was seen many times. The chain joins TRBV9 to TRBJ2-5; maybe TRBD1 (5 bases). The CDR3 runs 13 residues. Germline loops: CDR1 SGDLS, CDR2 YYNGEE. V was cut by 0 bases and J by 4 bases, with 7 bases left in between. The CDR3 nucleotides are TGTGCCAGCAGCGTAGGGGGCAGAGAGACCCAGTACTTC. It codes for CASSVGGRETQYF. Supplemented by reference TRBV9 and TRBJ2-5, the full variable domain reads DSGVTQTPKHLITATGQRVTLRCSPRSGDLSVYWYQQSLDQGLQFLIQYYNGEERAKGNILERFSAQQFPDLHSELNLSSLELGDSALYFCASSVGGRETQYFGPGTRLLVL.

In its sample, this clonotype was seen many times. The CDR3 DNA reads as TGTGCCAGCAGCCCGAGGGACTCCTACGAGCAGTACTTC. It codes for CASSPRDSYEQYF. The chain is built from TRBV9 and TRBJ2-7; D is perhaps TRBD2 (5 bases). The germline V gene encodes CDR1 SGDLS and CDR2 YYNGEE. Trimming removed 4 bases at V and 0 bases at J, with 8 bases between. The CDR3 is 13 amino acids.

In its sample, this clonotype was seen many times. The chain recombines TRBV9 with TRBJ2-7; the match to TRBD2 covers 10 bases. V gave up 1 base and J gave up 3 bases; unmatched junction bases: 7. Germline CDR1 reads SGDLS; CDR2 reads YYNGEE. This CDR3 region has 16 residues. In DNA form, the CDR3 reads TGTGCCAGCAGCGTAACCGGGCTAGCGGGAGTCTACGAGCAGTACTTC. It codes for CASSVTGLAGVYEQYF.

This clonotype was found many times. The gene calls are TRBV6-1 and TRBJ2-1; D remains ambiguous. In germline, CDR1 is MNHNS, CDR2 SASEGT. The CDR3 contains 12 residues. V dropped 6 bases and J dropped 10 bases, with 13 bases sitting between them. In DNA form, the CDR3 reads TGTGCCAGCAGACATCCAGTCGACGAGCAGTTCTTC. Amino acid sequence: CASRHPVDEQFF.

Many counts were recorded for this clonotype. This chain connects TRBV9 to TRBJ2-7; D uncertain. CDR3 length equals 14 residues. V lost 0 bases to trimming and J lost 2 bases, with 9 bases between them. Germline V CDR1 and CDR2: SGDLS, YYNGEE. CDR3: CASSVDDIAYEQYF. The CDR3 DNA reads TGTGCCAGCAGCGTAGACGATATAGCCTACGAGCAGTACTTC.

This clonotype was found many times. The CDR3 loop is CASSVGPHAGQGKQFF. The CDR3 DNA sequence: TGTGCCAGCAGCGTAGGCCCTCATGCGGGGCAGGGAAAACAGTTCTTC. V is TRBV9 and J is TRBJ2-1; possible D gene TRBD2, 6 bases. There are 16 residues in the CDR3. Germline CDR1 reads SGDLS; CDR2 reads YYNGEE. With 0 bases removed from V and 13 bases from J, the gap between germline ends came to 23 bases.

There are many counts of this clonotype. The chain is built from TRBV9 and TRBJ2-4; possibly TRBD2 for D (6 bases). Germline V gene sequence: CDR1 SGDLS, CDR2 YYNGEE. This CDR3 has 13 amino acids. The V end lost 0 bases, the J end lost 11 bases, and 12 bases lay between the germline ends. The CDR3: CASSVGGESFQYF. CDR3 nucleotide sequence: TGTGCCAGCAGCGTAGGCGGGGAATCATTTCAGTACTTC.

This clonotype occurred many times. The chain has TRBV9 and TRBJ2-7; 12 nucleotides line up with TRBD2. Germline trimming cut 2 bases from V and 7 bases from J; bases unmatched to any gene: 7. This CDR3 is built from 15 residues. The germline CDR1 and CDR2 sequences are SGDLS and YYNGEE. The CDR3 region is CASSVTSGRSIEQYF. CDR3 coding DNA: TGTGCCAGCAGCGTTACTAGCGGGAGGAGTATTGAGCAGTACTTC.

This clonotype came up many times. CDR3 coding DNA: TGTGCCAGCAGCGTAGTGGGCGGGGAGCTGTTTTTT. Its protein is CASSVVGGELFF. The chain carries TRBV9 and TRBJ2-2; D gene uncertain. Germline CDR1 SGDLS, CDR2 YYNGEE. The germline V and J ends were trimmed by 0 bases and 7 bases, with 4 bases remaining between them. The CDR3 spans 12 residues.

CDR3 in amino acids: CASSGSATDTQYF. CDR3 nucleotides: TGTGCCAGCAGCGGTAGTGCTACAGATACGCAGTATTTT. This chain links TRBV9 with TRBJ2-3, with D unclear. Trimming cost V 3 bases and J 3 bases, with 8 bases left between them. The CDR3 consists of 13 residues. Germline CDR1 and CDR2: SGDLS and YYNGEE.

This clonotype appeared once. At one of its ends the junction is not consistent with the germline gene, which may arise from a read error. V and J are TRBV9 and TRBJ2-7, with unresolved D. Germline V CDR1 and CDR2: SGDLS, YYNGEE. The CDR3 loop spans 15 amino acids. CDR3 region: CASIPHPEAFYEQHF. The CDR3, as DNA: TGTGCCAGCATCCCCCACCCCGAGGCGTTCTACGAGCAGCACTTC.